Following are 8 T cell receptor beta chains from one sample sequenced in a study of Graves' ophthalmopathy and Graves' hyperthyroidism. RNA transcripts were the template, and TCR beta CDR3 regions were amplified from them. The workflow started with a first-round RT-PCR run with HTBI primers and then moved on to a second-round multiplex PCR. TCRdb itself ran the multiplex PCR reads through MiXCR, one entry per CDR3 protein. Here the sample spans hundreds of thousands of distinct CDR3 sequences, 22% being singletons. The sample comprised peripheral blood. The receptor source for this set is a woman aged 18-30 years with stable Graves' hyperthyroidism. Some clones in this sample may be carry-over from other donors' samples.

In this sample, this clonotype turned up many times. V usage is TRBV2 and J usage is TRBJ2-5, with 7 positions matching TRBD1. The V gene end was trimmed by 1 base and the J gene end by 4 bases; junction bases not matched to a gene: 3. This CDR3 comprises 14 residues. Germline loops: CDR1 SNHLY, CDR2 FYNNEI. CDR3 nucleotides: TGTGCCAGCAGTGAAGGGTCAGGGGGAGAGACCCAGTACTTC. The encoded protein is CASSEGSGGETQYF.

The CDR3 bases are TGTGCCAGCAGTTTTCTTCTCGGGACGGCCAGCTCCTACGAGCAGTACTTC. It is translated as CASSFLLGTASSYEQYF. The gene calls are TRBV12-3 or TRBV12-4 and TRBJ2-7; either TRBD1 or TRBD2 may supply D (5 bases each). The CDR3 consists of 17 residues. Trimming pared 3 bases from V and 0 bases from J, leaving 18 bases between.

This clonotype was found many times. The chain recombines TRBV7-2 with TRBJ2-7, with 7 bases identical to TRBD1. Unmatched junction bases numbered 5, after V lost 3 bases and J lost 6 bases. Germline V gene lookup returns CDR1 SGHTA and CDR2 FQGNSA. This CDR3 region has 13 residues. The CDR3 DNA is TGTGCCAGCAGCTTCTTAGACAGGGTCGAGCAGTACTTC. Translated, it gives CASSFLDRVEQYF.

This clonotype was seen many times. The chain joins TRBV7-9 to TRBJ1-5, with TRBD1 as a possible D gene (6 bases). V lost 5 bases and J lost 5, with 13 bases in between. This CDR3 comprises 14 residues. CDR1 is SEHNR, CDR2 FQNEAQ, per germline (reference sequence). The CDR3 nucleotides are TGTGCCAGCAGCCATCCGGGGGCAGATCAGCCCCAGCATTTT. It specifies CASSHPGADQPQHF.

The sample holds many counts of this clonotype. The chain uses TRBV6-5 and TRBJ2-7; D possibly corresponds to TRBD1 (5 bases). V was pared by 0 bases and J by 2 bases, with 8 bases between. The CDR3 totals 14 residues. Germline loops: CDR1 MNHEY, CDR2 SVGAGI. The CDR3 is CASSYSSRAYEQYF. The CDR3 region has the DNA TGTGCCAGCAGTTACTCGAGCAGGGCCTACGAGCAGTACTTC.

This clonotype has ten or more counts. The chain is built from TRBV20-1 and TRBJ2-4; maybe TRBD2 (6 bases). The CDR3 consists of 13 residues. The germline V gene has CDR1 DFQATT and CDR2 SNEGSKA (reference sequence). The V end was cut by 5 bases, the J end by 6 bases, with 14 bases between. The CDR3: CSAGWRGLNIQYF. The CDR3 nucleotides are TGCAGTGCTGGGTGGCGGGGACTAAACATTCAGTACTTC.

This clonotype was observed many times. The CDR3 sequence is CASSVTGWGETQYF. The CDR3 nucleotides read TGTGCCAGCAGTGTGACAGGGTGGGGAGAGACCCAGTACTTC. This chain joins TRBV6-1 and TRBJ2-5; 7 bases fit TRBD1. V shed 4 bases, J shed 4 bases, and the junction held 6 bases outside the gene matches. This CDR3 has 14 residues. Germline lookup yields CDR1 MNHNS and CDR2 SASEGT.

This clonotype was counted ten times or more. The chain carries TRBV20-1 and TRBJ2-6; 14 bases match TRBD2. CDR3 length equals 21 residues. CDR1 is DFQATT and CDR2 is SNEGSKA in the germline V gene (reference sequence). V lost 1 base and J lost 2; bases outside the gene matches: 13. CDR3 protein: CSARVRPGTSGRSAGANVLTF. The CDR3 bases are TGCAGTGCTAGAGTCCGACCGGGGACTAGCGGGAGAAGTGCTGGGGCCAACGTCCTGACTTTC.